These T cell receptor beta chains were read from a single sample in a study of T cell repertoires in aging, cancer and after chemotherapy. TCRdb passed the multiplex PCR reads through MiXCR, listing each CDR3 protein once. The sample has a few thousand distinct CDR3 sequences; 34% are singletons. The sequenced material came from blood. The receptors stem from a human donor with a solid tumor. The CDR3 runs from the conserved cysteine through the conserved F or W. Fields, in order: D gene, V gene, clone size, J gene, CDR3 DNA, CDR3 protein. The D gene is left open where the match is weak. A row's size may be missing; if present it is once, few, many or a size class.

d_gene: -
v_gene: TRBV7-2
abundance: medium-sized
j_gene: TRBJ1-2
CDR3nt: TGTGCCAGCAGCTTAGCGCAAGGGTCGAAGGGTGGCTACACCTTC
CDR3aa: CASSLAQGSKGGYTF

d_gene: -
v_gene: TRBV7-9
abundance: medium-sized
j_gene: TRBJ2-7
CDR3nt: TGTGCCAGCAGCTTAGCGGGACCTGCCTACGAGCAGTACTTC
CDR3aa: CASSLAGPAYEQYF

d_gene: -
v_gene: TRBV6-5
abundance: medium-sized
j_gene: TRBJ1-2
CDR3nt: TGTGCCAGCAGGTCCGGGAACAGCCTTCGCTATGGCTACACCTTC
CDR3aa: CASRSGNSLRYGYTF

d_gene: -
v_gene: TRBV24-1
abundance: few
j_gene: TRBJ1-2
CDR3nt: TGTGCCACCAGTGATTCCCTAGACAGGATTTATGGCTACACCTTC
CDR3aa: CATSDSLDRIYGYTF

d_gene: TRBD1
v_gene: TRBV19
abundance: -
j_gene: TRBJ2-5
CDR3nt: TGTGCCAGTAGTACCTGGGACAGGGATGAGACCCAGTACTTC
CDR3aa: CASSTWDRDETQYF

d_gene: -
v_gene: TRBV6-5
abundance: few
j_gene: TRBJ1-6
CDR3nt: TGTGCCAGCAGTCCCAGGATCACCAAAATCTATAATTCACCCCTCCACTTT
CDR3aa: CASSPRITKIYNSPLHF

d_gene: -
v_gene: TRBV6-5
abundance: medium-sized
j_gene: TRBJ1-1
CDR3nt: TGTGCCAGCAGTTACTCTAACAGGGCAGGCACTGAAGCTTTCTTT
CDR3aa: CASSYSNRAGTEAFF

d_gene: -
v_gene: TRBV6-4
abundance: -
j_gene: TRBJ1-1
CDR3nt: TGTGCCAGCAGTGACACCGACAGGAACACTGAAGCTTTCTTT
CDR3aa: CASSDTDRNTEAFF

d_gene: -
v_gene: TRBV12-3/TRBV12-4
abundance: -
j_gene: TRBJ1-1
CDR3nt: TGTGCCAGCAGCCGTTCCCCGAACACTGAAGCTTTCTTT
CDR3aa: CASSRSPNTEAFF

d_gene: -
v_gene: TRBV7-2
abundance: few
j_gene: TRBJ1-5
CDR3nt: TGTGCCAGCAGCTTATTCGGGGTCGGCCTTAGCAATCAGCCCCAGCATTTT
CDR3aa: CASSLFGVGLSNQPQHF

d_gene: -
v_gene: TRBV19
abundance: few
j_gene: TRBJ1-5
CDR3nt: TGTGCCAGTAGTACGGACGGGATTAATCAGCCCCAGCATTTT
CDR3aa: CASSTDGINQPQHF

d_gene: -
v_gene: TRBV7-9
abundance: -
j_gene: TRBJ2-7
CDR3nt: TGTTCCAGCAGCTTAGCGGCCGGGGTCGAGCAGTACTTC
CDR3aa: CSSSLAAGVEQYF

d_gene: TRBD2
v_gene: TRBV6-5
abundance: medium-sized
j_gene: TRBJ2-2
CDR3nt: TGTGCCAGCAGTTCGGCTAGCGGCACCGGGGAGCTGTTTTTT
CDR3aa: CASSSASGTGELFF

d_gene: -
v_gene: TRBV6-1
abundance: -
j_gene: TRBJ2-1
CDR3nt: TGTGCCAGCACCCCCGTTGGAAGCGGATCCTCCTACAATGAGCAGTTCTTC
CDR3aa: CASTPVGSGSSYNEQFF

d_gene: -
v_gene: TRBV10-3
abundance: few
j_gene: TRBJ2-3
CDR3nt: TGTGCTAGCCGCAGGGGCCCCGACACGGATACGCAGTATTTT
CDR3aa: CASRRGPDTDTQYF

d_gene: TRBD1
v_gene: TRBV30
abundance: medium-sized
j_gene: TRBJ1-5
CDR3nt: TGTGCCTGGAGTGTCGGACAGGCGTCTTTTAGCAATCAGCCCCAGCATTTT
CDR3aa: CAWSVGQASFSNQPQHF

d_gene: TRBD1
v_gene: TRBV20-1
abundance: few
j_gene: TRBJ1-1
CDR3nt: TGCAGTGCTAGAGATAAGGACAGGGGGAACACTGAAGCTTTCTTT
CDR3aa: CSARDKDRGNTEAFF

d_gene: -
v_gene: TRBV20-1
abundance: -
j_gene: TRBJ1-4
CDR3nt: TGCAGTGCTAGAGAGTCCCAGGCCGGGGGGAAACTGTTTTTT
CDR3aa: CSARESQAGGKLFF

d_gene: -
v_gene: TRBV5-4
abundance: few
j_gene: TRBJ1-2
CDR3nt: TGTGCCAGCAGCTTGTTTAGGGACTATGGCTACACCTTC
CDR3aa: CASSLFRDYGYTF

d_gene: -
v_gene: TRBV6-2/TRBV6-3
abundance: few
j_gene: TRBJ2-2
CDR3nt: TGTGCCAGCAGTTACGGTCCAGGGAAAACCAAAGCCGGGGAGCTGTTTTTT
CDR3aa: CASSYGPGKTKAGELFF

d_gene: -
v_gene: TRBV5-4
abundance: -
j_gene: TRBJ2-7
CDR3nt: TGTGCCAGCAGCTTTTCGAATTACGAGCAGTACTTC
CDR3aa: CASSFSNYEQYF

d_gene: TRBD2
v_gene: TRBV6-6
abundance: medium-sized
j_gene: TRBJ2-7
CDR3nt: TGTGCCAGCAGCGGAGGGACTAGTAACTACGAGCAGTACTTC
CDR3aa: CASSGGTSNYEQYF

d_gene: TRBD1
v_gene: TRBV20-1
abundance: -
j_gene: TRBJ1-2
CDR3nt: TGCAGTGCTAGAGAAGGGACAGGGCTTTATTCCTATGGCTACACCTTC
CDR3aa: CSAREGTGLYSYGYTF

d_gene: -
v_gene: TRBV6-6
abundance: -
j_gene: TRBJ2-1
CDR3nt: TGTGCCAGCACCACGCTAAGGCCAGGGCTCTCCTACAATGAGCAGTTCTTC
CDR3aa: CASTTLRPGLSYNEQFF

d_gene: -
v_gene: TRBV19
abundance: -
j_gene: TRBJ1-5
CDR3nt: TGTGCCAGTAGTATACAGGGAAGAAATCAGCCCCAGCATTTT
CDR3aa: CASSIQGRNQPQHF

d_gene: -
v_gene: TRBV30
abundance: -
j_gene: TRBJ1-4
CDR3nt: TGTGCCTGGAGGGGATTTGGGGTGGATGAAAAACTGTTTTTT
CDR3aa: CAWRGFGVDEKLFF

d_gene: TRBD2
v_gene: TRBV7-9
abundance: few
j_gene: TRBJ2-3
CDR3nt: TGTGCCAGCAGCTTAAGCACGGGACTAGCGGGAGCAGATACGCAGTATTTT
CDR3aa: CASSLSTGLAGADTQYF

d_gene: -
v_gene: TRBV7-9
abundance: -
j_gene: TRBJ1-3
CDR3nt: TGTGCCAGCAGCTTAGCTTCGGGATCTGGAAACACCATATATTTT
CDR3aa: CASSLASGSGNTIYF

d_gene: -
v_gene: TRBV30
abundance: few
j_gene: TRBJ2-2
CDR3nt: TGTGCCTGGAGCCCCCTAGGGGCAGGCTCCGCCGGGGAGCTGTTTTTT
CDR3aa: CAWSPLGAGSAGELFF